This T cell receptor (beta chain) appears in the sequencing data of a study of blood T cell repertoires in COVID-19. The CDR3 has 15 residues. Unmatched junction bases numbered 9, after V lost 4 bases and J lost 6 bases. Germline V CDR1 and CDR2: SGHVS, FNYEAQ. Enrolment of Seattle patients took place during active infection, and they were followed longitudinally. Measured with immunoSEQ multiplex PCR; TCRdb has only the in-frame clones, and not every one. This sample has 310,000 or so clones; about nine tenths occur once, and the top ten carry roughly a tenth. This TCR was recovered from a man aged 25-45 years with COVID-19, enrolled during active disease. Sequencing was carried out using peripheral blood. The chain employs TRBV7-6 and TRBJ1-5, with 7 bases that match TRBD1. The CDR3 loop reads CASSSRQGRGQPQHF. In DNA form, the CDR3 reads TGTGCCAGCAGCTCCCGACAGGGACGAGGTCAGCCCCAGCATTTT.